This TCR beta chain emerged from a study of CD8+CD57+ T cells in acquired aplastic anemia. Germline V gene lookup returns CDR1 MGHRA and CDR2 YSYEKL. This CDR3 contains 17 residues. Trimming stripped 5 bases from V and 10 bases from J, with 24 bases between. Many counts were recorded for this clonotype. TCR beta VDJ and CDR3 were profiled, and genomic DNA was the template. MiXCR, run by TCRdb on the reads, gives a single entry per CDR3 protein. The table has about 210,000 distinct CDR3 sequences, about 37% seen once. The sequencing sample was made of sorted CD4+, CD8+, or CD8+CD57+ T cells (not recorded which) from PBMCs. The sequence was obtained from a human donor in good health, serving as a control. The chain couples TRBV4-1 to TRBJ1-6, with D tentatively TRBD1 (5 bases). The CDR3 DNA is TGCGCCAGCAGCAGCAGGACTTTCGGGGGAGCGGACTCACCCCTCCACTTT. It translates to CASSSRTFGGADSPLHF.